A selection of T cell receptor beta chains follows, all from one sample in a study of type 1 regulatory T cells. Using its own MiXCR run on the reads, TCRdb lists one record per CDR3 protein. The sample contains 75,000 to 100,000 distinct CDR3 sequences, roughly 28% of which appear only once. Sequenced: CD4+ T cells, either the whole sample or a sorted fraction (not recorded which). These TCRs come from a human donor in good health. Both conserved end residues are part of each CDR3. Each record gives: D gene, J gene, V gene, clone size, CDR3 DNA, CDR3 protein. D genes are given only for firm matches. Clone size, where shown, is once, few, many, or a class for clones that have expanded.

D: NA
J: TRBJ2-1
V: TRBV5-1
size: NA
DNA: TGCGCCAGCAACCGGGATACCTCCTACAATGAGCAGTTCTTC
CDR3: CASNRDTSYNEQFF

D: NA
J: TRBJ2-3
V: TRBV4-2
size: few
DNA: TGTGCCAGCAGCCAAAATAGAGATACGCAGTATTTT
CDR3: CASSQNRDTQYF

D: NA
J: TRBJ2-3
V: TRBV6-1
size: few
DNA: TGTGCCAGTGAGGTCAGCACAGATACGCAGTATTTT
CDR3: CASEVSTDTQYF

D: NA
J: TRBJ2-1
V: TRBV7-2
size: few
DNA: TGTGCCAGCAGCTTAGTTTTCGGGAAAACTAGAATCCATGAGCAGTTCTTC
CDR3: CASSLVFGKTRIHEQFF

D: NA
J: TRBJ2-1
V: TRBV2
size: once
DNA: TGTGCCGCCCGACAGGACTCCTACAATGAGCAGTTCTTC
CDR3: CAARQDSYNEQFF

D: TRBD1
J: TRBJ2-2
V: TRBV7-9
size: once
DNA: TGTGCCAGCAGCGCAAAGACAGGGGATCCCGCCGGGGAGCTGTTTTTT
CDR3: CASSAKTGDPAGELFF

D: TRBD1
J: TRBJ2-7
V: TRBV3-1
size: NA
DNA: TGTGCCAGCAGAAGGACAGGGGAGTCCTACGAGCAGTACTTC
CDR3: CASRRTGESYEQYF

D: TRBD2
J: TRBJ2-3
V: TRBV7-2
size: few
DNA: TGTGCCAGCAGCTTACAGCGGGAGGCGCAGTATTTT
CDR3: CASSLQREAQYF

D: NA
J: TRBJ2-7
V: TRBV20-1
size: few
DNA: TGCAGTGCAAGCAGGGTGGTATACTCCGAGCAGTACTTC
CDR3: CSASRVVYSEQYF

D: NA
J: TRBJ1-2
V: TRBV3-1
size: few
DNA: TGTGCCAGCAGCCATCCGGGACGGGGGACGGATGGCTACACCTTC
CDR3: CASSHPGRGTDGYTF

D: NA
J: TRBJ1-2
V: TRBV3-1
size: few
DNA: TGTGCCAGCAGCCAAGTTAGGAGGGACTATGGCTACACCTTC
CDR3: CASSQVRRDYGYTF

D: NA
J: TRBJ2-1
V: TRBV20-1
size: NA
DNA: TGCAGTGCTAGAGGACAGGTGGAGCAGTTCTTC
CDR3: CSARGQVEQFF

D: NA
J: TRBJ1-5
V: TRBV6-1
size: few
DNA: TGTGCCAGCAGTGAACTGGGGTTAGGTCAGCCCCAGCATTTT
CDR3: CASSELGLGQPQHF

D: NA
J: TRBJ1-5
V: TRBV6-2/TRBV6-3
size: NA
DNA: TGTGCCAGCAGTTACCCGAGAGGTTTTGGTCAGCCCCAGCATTTT
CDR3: CASSYPRGFGQPQHF

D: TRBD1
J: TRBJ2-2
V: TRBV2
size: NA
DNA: TGTGCCAGCAGGGGACAGGGAATAACCGGGGAGCTGTTTTTT
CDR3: CASRGQGITGELFF

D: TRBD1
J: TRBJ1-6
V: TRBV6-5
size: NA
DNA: TGTGCCAGCACCCAAAGTCTCCAGGGGGCCCGTAATTCACCCCTCCACTTT
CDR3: CASTQSLQGARNSPLHF

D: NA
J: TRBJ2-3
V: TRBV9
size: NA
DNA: TGTGCCAGCAGCGCCCGACGCCAGGGGCGAGATACGCAGTATTTT
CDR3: CASSARRQGRDTQYF

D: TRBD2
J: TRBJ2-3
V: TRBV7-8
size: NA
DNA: TGTGCCAGCAGCTTAGGGGTAGCGGGACTATCCACAGATACGCAGTATTTT
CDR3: CASSLGVAGLSTDTQYF